Below are 5 T cell receptor beta chains sequenced from a single sample in a study of siplizumab effects on memory and regulatory T cells. Clones were sequenced by immunoSEQ multiplex PCR, and TCRdb holds only the in-frame ones, with some missing. The sample lists over 95,000 clones; over 85% were seen once. The material sequenced was non-Treg CD4+ T cells sorted from blood. The source is a human donor in good health.

The chain recombines TRBV29-1 with TRBJ1-1; 7 bases are shared with TRBD1. The J segment lost 5 bases and the V segment lost 8 bases, leaving 11 bases of the junction unmatched. This CDR3 contains 13 residues. The V gene's germline CDR1 is SQVTM and CDR2 ANQGSEA. This chain's CDR3 is CSQMTGIRTEAFF. The CDR3 region has the DNA TGCAGCCAGATGACAGGGATAAGGACTGAAGCTTTCTTT.

This chain links TRBV9 with TRBJ1-2; D is unresolved. This CDR3 spans 14 amino acids. CDR1 is SGDLS and CDR2 is YYNGEE in the germline V gene. Trimming took off 2 bases at V and 5 bases at J, with 13 bases between the two ends. CDR3 residues: CASSVLGGDYGYTF. The CDR3 nucleotides read TGTGCCAGCAGCGTGTTGGGAGGCGATTATGGCTACACCTTC.

V and J are TRBV21-1 and TRBJ2-7; the table's D call, TRBD1, was not checked against the DNA. TRBV21-1 constitutes a pseudogene. The CDR3 covers 11 residues. The CDR3 is CASSNGTEQYF. CDR3 in DNA: TGTGCCAGCAGCAACGGGACAGAACAGTACTTC.

V is TRBV5-1 and J is TRBJ2-1; a possible D gene is TRBD1 (7 bases). V dropped 7 bases and J dropped 0 bases, with 14 bases sitting between them. Germline lookup yields CDR1 SGHRS and CDR2 YFSETQ. The CDR3 loop spans 15 amino acids. The CDR3 coding sequence is TGCGCCAGCGGCTCGGAGGGGGCCTCCTACAATGAGCAGTTCTTC. Translating gives CASGSEGASYNEQFF.

V gene TRBV27 combines with J gene TRBJ1-1; 8 nucleotides match TRBD1. This CDR3 has 16 amino acids. CDR1 is MNHEY and CDR2 is SMNVEV in the germline V gene (reference sequence). V shed 5 bases and J 5 bases; nucleotides not matched to a gene: 13. The DNA of the CDR3 is TGTGCCAGCAGTCAAATGACAGGGGTGCTCCGAACTGAAGCTTTCTTT. Translation: CASSQMTGVLRTEAFF.